This T cell receptor (beta chain) was retrieved from a study of T cells after yellow fever vaccination. The overall study: SMART-Seq v4 Ultra Low Input prepared the low-cell-number fractions.

Overall study findings and caveats: FACS-sorted repertoires could harbor abundant contaminating bulk-population clonotypes. Booster samples showed a return of most primary-vaccination clones (roughly 96% CD4, 88% CD8).

This clonotype was picked up a small number of times. Its specificity is unknown. A 5'RACE template-switching step, the method used to make TCR cDNA, added a universal primer site and UMIs. TCRdb redid the calling of the 5' RACE reads with MiXCR, one entry per CDR3 protein. The sample contains about 350,000 distinct CDR3 sequences, approximately 8% of which appear only once. V shed 5 bases and J 5 bases; nucleotides not matched to a gene: 4. The CDR3 consists of 13 residues. In germline, CDR1 is DFQATT, CDR2 SNEGSKA (reference sequence). This material consisted of PBMCs, taken approximately 47 days after the first yellow fever vaccination. This sequence was found in a man younger than 35 who received the YFV17D yellow fever vaccine. V is TRBV20-1 and J is TRBJ1-5; 9 bases fit TRBD1. The CDR3: CSAPDRGYQPQHF. Here the CDR3 DNA reads TGCAGTGCTCCGGACAGGGGATATCAGCCCCAGCATTTT.